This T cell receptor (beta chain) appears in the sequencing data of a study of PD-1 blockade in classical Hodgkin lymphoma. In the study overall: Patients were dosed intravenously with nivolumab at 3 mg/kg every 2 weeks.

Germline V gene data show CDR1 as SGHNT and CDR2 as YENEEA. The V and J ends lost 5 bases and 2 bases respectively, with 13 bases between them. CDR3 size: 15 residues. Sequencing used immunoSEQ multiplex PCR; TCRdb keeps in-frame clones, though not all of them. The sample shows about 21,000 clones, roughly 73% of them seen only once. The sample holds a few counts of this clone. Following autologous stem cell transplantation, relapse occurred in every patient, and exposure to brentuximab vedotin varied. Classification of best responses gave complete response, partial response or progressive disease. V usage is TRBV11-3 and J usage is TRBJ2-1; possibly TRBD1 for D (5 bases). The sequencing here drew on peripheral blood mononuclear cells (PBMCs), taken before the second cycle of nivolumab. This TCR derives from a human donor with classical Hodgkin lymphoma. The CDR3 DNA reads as TGTGCCAGCAGCCCCTTTGACAGACCCTACAATGAGCAGTTCTTC. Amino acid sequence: CASSPFDRPYNEQFF.